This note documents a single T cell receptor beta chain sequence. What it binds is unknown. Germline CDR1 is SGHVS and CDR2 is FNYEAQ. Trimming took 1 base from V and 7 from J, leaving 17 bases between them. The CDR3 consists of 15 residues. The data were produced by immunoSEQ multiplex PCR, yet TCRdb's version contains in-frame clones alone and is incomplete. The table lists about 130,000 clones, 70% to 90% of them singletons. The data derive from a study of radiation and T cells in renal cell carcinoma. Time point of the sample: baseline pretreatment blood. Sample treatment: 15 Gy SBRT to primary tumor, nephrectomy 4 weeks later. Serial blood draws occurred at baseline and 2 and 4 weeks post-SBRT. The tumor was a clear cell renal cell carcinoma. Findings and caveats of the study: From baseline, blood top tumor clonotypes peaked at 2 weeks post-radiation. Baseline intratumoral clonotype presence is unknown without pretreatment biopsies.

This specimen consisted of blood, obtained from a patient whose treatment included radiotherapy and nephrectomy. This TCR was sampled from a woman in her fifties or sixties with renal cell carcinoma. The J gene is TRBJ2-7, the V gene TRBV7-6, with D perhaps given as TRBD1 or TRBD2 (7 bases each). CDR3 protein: CASSLGHRGGREQYF. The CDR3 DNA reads TGTGCCAGCAGCTTAGGCCACAGGGGAGGGAGGGAGCAGTACTTC.